One sample yielded the 8 T cell receptor beta chains listed below, sequenced in a study of blood T cell repertoires in COVID-19. Sequencing was performed with immunoSEQ multiplex PCR; in TCRdb, only in-frame clones are kept and a portion is missing. The table shows 430,000 or so clones, with 80% to 90% occurring only once. The sequenced sample consisted of peripheral blood. These receptors all stem from a man aged 18 to 30 with COVID-19, enrolled during active disease.

This chain connects TRBV6-5 to TRBJ2-7; no clear D gene. The CDR3 is made up of 14 amino acids. Germline V gene lookup returns CDR1 MNHEY and CDR2 SVGAGI. V was trimmed by 0 bases and J by 1 base, leaving 7 bases between them. CDR3 nucleotide sequence: TGTGCCAGCAGTTACTCGGGCACTTCCTACGAGCAGTACTTC. It codes for CASSYSGTSYEQYF.

The rearrangement joins TRBV30 to TRBJ1-3, with TRBD1 identical over 7 bases. This CDR3 has 14 amino acids. The germline V gene has CDR1 GTSNPN and CDR2 SVGIG (reference sequence). After removal of 4 bases from V and 1 base from J, the junction contained 4 bases not matched to a gene. The CDR3 sequence is CAWTGGYSGNTIYF. CDR3 DNA: TGTGCCTGGACAGGGGGATATTCTGGAAACACCATATATTTT.

J is TRBJ2-7 and V is TRBV2, with TRBD2 identical over 8 bases. Germline-derived CDR1 and CDR2 are SNHLY and FYNNEI. The CDR3 spans 15 residues. Germline trimming cut 3 bases from V and 4 bases from J; bases unmatched to any gene: 8. The CDR3 nucleotides are TGTGCCAGCAGTGATAAAAGCGGGAGAGGGTACGAGCAGTACTTC. Amino acid sequence: CASSDKSGRGYEQYF.

This clone appeared a few times. The chain links TRBV29-1 to TRBJ2-5, with 7 bases fitting TRBD2. This CDR3 comprises 13 residues. V shed 6 bases, J shed 5 bases, and the junction held 9 bases outside the gene matches. Germline loops: CDR1 SQVTM, CDR2 ANQGSEA. Written as DNA, the CDR3 is TGCAGCGTCCAGCGGACTAGGTGGGAGACCCAGTACTTC. It codes for CSVQRTRWETQYF.

The rearrangement links TRBV20-1 to TRBJ1-2; D is undetermined. Germline V gene sequence: CDR1 DFQATT, CDR2 SNEGSKA (reference sequence). The CDR3 is 11 amino acids. V lost 3 bases and J lost 2, with 4 bases in between. CDR3 nucleotide sequence: TGCAGTGCTAGTAGCAACTATGGCTACACCTTC. Translating gives CSASSNYGYTF.

The chain links TRBV9 to TRBJ2-5; 10 bases line up with TRBD2. Germline V lookup: CDR1 SGDLS, CDR2 YYNGEE. This CDR3 spans 16 amino acids. J gave up 6 bases and V 0 bases, and 8 bases lay outside the gene matches. DNA for the CDR3: TGTGCCAGCAGCGTAGAGGCTAGCGGGAGCCTAAAGACCCAGTACTTC. It codes for CASSVEASGSLKTQYF.

The V gene is TRBV7-7, the J gene TRBJ2-5; D might be TRBD2 (5 bases). From germline, CDR1 is SSHAT and CDR2 FNYEAQ (reference sequence). The CDR3 is 12 amino acids. V gave up 6 bases and J gave up 7 bases, with 12 bases separating them. The CDR3 DNA sequence: TGTGCCAGCAGTCCGCTCACTAGGACCCAGTACTTC. Amino acids: CASSPLTRTQYF.

The CDR3 protein is CASQGTLSYEQYF. CDR3 nucleotides: TGTGCCAGCCAGGGGACCCTCTCCTACGAGCAGTACTTC. The V and J genes are TRBV2 and TRBJ2-7; tentative D call: TRBD1 (6 bases). The CDR3 sequence is 13 residues long. Germline values: CDR1 SNHLY, CDR2 FYNNEI. Trimming left V 8 bases short and J 0 bases short, with 11 bases between.